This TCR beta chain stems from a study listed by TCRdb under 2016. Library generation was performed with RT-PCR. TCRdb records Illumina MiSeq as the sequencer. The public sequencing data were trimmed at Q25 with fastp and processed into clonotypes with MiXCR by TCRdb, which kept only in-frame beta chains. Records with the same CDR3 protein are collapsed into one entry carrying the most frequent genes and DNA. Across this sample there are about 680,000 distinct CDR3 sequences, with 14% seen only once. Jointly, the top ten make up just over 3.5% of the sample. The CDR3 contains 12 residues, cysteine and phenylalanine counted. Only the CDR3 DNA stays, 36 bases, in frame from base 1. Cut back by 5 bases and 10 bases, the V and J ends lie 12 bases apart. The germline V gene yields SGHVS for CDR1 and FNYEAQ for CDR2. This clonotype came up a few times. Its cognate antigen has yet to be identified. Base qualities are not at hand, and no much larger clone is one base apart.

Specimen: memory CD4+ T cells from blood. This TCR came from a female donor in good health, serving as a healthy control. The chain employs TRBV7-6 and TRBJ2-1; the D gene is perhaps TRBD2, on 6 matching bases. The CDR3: CASSRREDEQFF. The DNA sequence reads TGTGCCAGCAGCCGCAGGGAGGACGAGCAGTTCTTC.